This TCR beta chain was sequenced during a study of T cell responses to AZD1222 COVID-19 vaccine. Study results and caveats: No day 14 peak samples; only post-peak repertoires were characterized. Nearly half of spike-specific TCRs reportedly target unmutated variant regions.

Data came from immunoSEQ multiplex PCR; TCRdb stores just in-frame clones and leaves some out. The sample has 200,000 to 250,000 clones, 85% to 95% seen once. J gave up 8 bases and V 5 bases, and 9 bases lay outside the gene matches. The CDR3 consists of 16 residues. From germline, CDR1 is SGHTA and CDR2 FQGNSA. In regard to this clone: The antigen is undetermined.

Sequenced material: peripheral blood, taken on day 0 of MenACWY control vaccination. The chain joins TRBV7-2 to TRBJ2-1; 13 bases agree with TRBD2. The TCR was taken from an adult in good health. The CDR3 sequence: CASSTLTSGGADEQFF. For the CDR3, the DNA is TGTGCCAGCAGCACCCTCACTAGCGGGGGGGCCGATGAGCAGTTCTTC.